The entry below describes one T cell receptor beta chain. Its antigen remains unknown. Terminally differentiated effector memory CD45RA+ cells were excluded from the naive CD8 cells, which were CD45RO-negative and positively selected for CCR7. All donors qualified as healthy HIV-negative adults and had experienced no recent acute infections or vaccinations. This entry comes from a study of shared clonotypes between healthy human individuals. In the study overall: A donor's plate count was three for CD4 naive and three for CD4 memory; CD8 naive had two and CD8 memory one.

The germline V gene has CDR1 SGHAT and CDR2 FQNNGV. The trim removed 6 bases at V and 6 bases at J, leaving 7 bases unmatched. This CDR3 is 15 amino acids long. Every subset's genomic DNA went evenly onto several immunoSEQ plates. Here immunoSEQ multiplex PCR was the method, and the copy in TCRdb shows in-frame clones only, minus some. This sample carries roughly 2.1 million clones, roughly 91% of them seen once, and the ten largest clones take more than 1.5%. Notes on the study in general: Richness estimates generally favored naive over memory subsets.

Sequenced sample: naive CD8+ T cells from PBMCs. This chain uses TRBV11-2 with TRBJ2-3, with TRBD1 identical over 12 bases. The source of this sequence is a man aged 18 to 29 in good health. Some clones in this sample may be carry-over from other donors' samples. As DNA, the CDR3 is TGTGCCAGCAGGACCGGGACAGGGGGCTTTGATACGCAGTATTTT. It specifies CASRTGTGGFDTQYF.